This TCR beta chain appears in the sequencing data of a study of CD8+CD57+ T cells in acquired aplastic anemia. Study overall: The mean DNA yield obtained from sorted CD4+ and CD8+ cells came to 3 to 3.5 ug. Healthy-donor CD4+ cells averaged roughly 11 million reads.

Looked up from germline, CDR1 is GTSNPN and CDR2 is SVGIG (reference sequence). The CDR3 is 13 residues long. Study findings and constraints: No significant difference in CD8+ Simpson's diversity was found between patients and controls.

This clonotype came up a few times. Its antigen is unidentified. At one end the junction does not follow the germline gene, possibly because of a read error. According to the study, genomic DNA was the template for TCR beta VDJ and CDR3 profiling. TCRdb reanalysed the reads using MiXCR and keeps one entry per CDR3 protein. The repertoire holds 400,000 to 450,000 distinct CDR3 sequences, with 65% to 80% as singletons. The source material was sorted CD4+, CD8+, or CD8+CD57+ T cells (not recorded which) from PBMCs. This chain joins TRBV30 and TRBJ1-5, with D unclear. The TCR originated in a human donor in good health, serving as a control. The CDR3 loop is CAWGVEGNQPQHF. CDR3 DNA: TGTGCCTGGGGTGTTGAAGGCAATCAGCCCCAGCATTTT.